This paragraph covers one TCR beta chain sequence. TCRbeta library preparation incorporated unique molecular identifiers. TCRdb re-called the PCR reads with MiXCR, one entry per CDR3 protein. The sample lists roughly 590,000 distinct CDR3 sequences, over 15% occurring once. This CDR3 contains 14 residues. The germline CDR1 and CDR2 sequences are SGHAT and FQDESV (reference sequence). Unmatched junction bases numbered 5, after V lost 7 bases and J lost 4 bases. The data stem from a study of T-cell reconstitution after alpha-beta-depleted transplantation in children. This sequence joins TRBV11-1 and TRBJ2-1; 9 nucleotides agree with TRBD2. The source is a human donor who donated a stem cell graft to a child with acute myeloid leukemia. This specimen consisted of PBMCs from the stem cell graft donor, obtained from the stem cell graft. The CDR3 bases are TGTGCCAGCAAAATAGCGGGGGAGTACAATGAGCAGTTCTTC. Its protein is CASKIAGEYNEQFF.